These 25 T cell receptor beta chains came from one sample sequenced in a study of blood T cell repertoires in COVID-19. Measured with immunoSEQ multiplex PCR; TCRdb has only the in-frame clones, and not every one. The sample contains approximately 200,000 clones, 90% of which appear only once. Sequencing input: PBMCs or T cells enriched from blood (not recorded which). The receptor set was obtained from a man between 25 and 39 years old who had recovered from COVID-19.

This chain links TRBV6-5 with TRBJ1-2, with 10 bases aligning to TRBD1. Trimming removed 6 bases from V and 1 base from J; junction bases left unmatched: 5. The CDR3 has 15 amino acids. Looked up from germline, CDR1 is MNHEY and CDR2 is SVGAGI. The DNA of the CDR3 is TGTGCCAGCAGCGTACGGACAGGGGGTAACTATGGCTACACCTTC. This gives the protein CASSVRTGGNYGYTF.

The rearrangement uses TRBV11-2 and TRBJ2-3, with 10 bases that match TRBD2. J gave up 0 bases and V 8 bases, and 5 bases lay outside the gene matches. Germline lookup yields CDR1 SGHAT and CDR2 FQNNGV. The length of the CDR3 is 15 residues. The DNA of the CDR3 is TGTGCCAGCGAGACTAGCGGGCGGAGCACAGATACGCAGTATTTT. This sequence encodes CASETSGRSTDTQYF.

The chain joins TRBV7-2 to TRBJ1-3; 12 bases match TRBD1. Germline values: CDR1 SGHTA, CDR2 FQGNSA. The junction had 3 bases not matched to a gene; V was cut back by 2 bases and J by 7 bases. The CDR3 has 15 amino acids. The CDR3 loop reads CASSLRGQGANTIYF. CDR3 nucleotide sequence: TGTGCCAGCAGCTTAAGGGGACAGGGGGCGAACACCATATATTTT.

The CDR3 coding sequence is TGTGCCAGCAGCGCAACAGCTGTGTCCTACAATGAGCAGTTCTTC. Protein: CASSATAVSYNEQFF. The rearrangement uses TRBV9 and TRBJ2-1; D is uncertain. The CDR3 sequence is 15 residues long. Trimming pared 3 bases from V and 1 base from J, leaving 11 bases between. The germline CDR1 and CDR2 sequences are SGDLS and YYNGEE.

CDR3 protein: CASSEHRVSYEQYF. CDR3 sequence (DNA): TGTGCCAGCAGTGAACACAGGGTTTCCTACGAGCAGTACTTC. The chain joins TRBV6-1 to TRBJ2-7, with D possibly matching TRBD1 (6 bases). With 2 bases removed from V and 1 base from J, the gap between germline ends came to 9 bases. Germline assignment: CDR1 MNHNS and CDR2 SASEGT. This CDR3 is built from 14 residues.

The J gene is TRBJ2-7, the V gene TRBV5-6; 7 nucleotides agree with TRBD1. Germline V gene sequence: CDR1 SGHDT, CDR2 YYEEEE. The CDR3 is 14 amino acids. V lost 3 bases, J lost 3 bases, and 6 bases stayed unmatched. DNA for the CDR3: TGTGCCAGCAGCTCGGGACAGAATTTCTACGAGCAGTACTTC. It is translated as CASSSGQNFYEQYF.

The chain recombines TRBV24-1 with TRBJ2-3; D unclear. Trimming removed 1 base from V and 0 bases from J, with 7 bases in between. This CDR3 region has 15 residues. Germline assignment: CDR1 KGHDR and CDR2 SFDVKD. The CDR3 nucleotides are TGTGCCACCAGTGATTTCCGCGGAAGCACAGATACGCAGTATTTT. The encoded protein is CATSDFRGSTDTQYF.

This clone was counted once. The chain carries TRBV4-3 and TRBJ2-7, with 7 bases fitting TRBD1. The CDR3 runs 16 residues. V dropped 0 bases and J dropped 5; count of bases not matched to a gene: 10. Germline assignment: CDR1 LGHNA and CDR2 YSLEER. CDR3 region: CASSQDWQGVIDEQYF. Written as DNA, the CDR3 is TGCGCCAGCAGCCAAGATTGGCAGGGGGTCATCGACGAGCAGTACTTC.

The rearrangement joins TRBV4-3 to TRBJ2-2; no firm D call. There are 13 residues in the CDR3. The V end was cut by 2 bases, the J end by 6 bases, with 7 bases between. Germline loops: CDR1 LGHNA, CDR2 YSLEER. As DNA, the CDR3 is TGCGCCAGCAGCCAATACAGATCCGGGGAGCTGTTTTTT. Residues: CASSQYRSGELFF.

This clone was recorded only once. The V gene is TRBV30, the J gene TRBJ1-1; TRBD1 matches at 10 bases. J gave up 1 base and V 2 bases, and 1 base lay outside the gene matches. Germline loops: CDR1 GTSNPN, CDR2 SVGIG (reference sequence). This CDR3 has 14 residues. The CDR3 region is CAWSWDRGNTEAFF. The CDR3, as DNA: TGTGCCTGGAGTTGGGACAGGGGGAACACTGAAGCTTTCTTT.

The chain has TRBV2 and TRBJ1-6; 7 positions match TRBD1. Trimming removed 6 bases from V and 10 bases from J; junction bases left unmatched: 9. The CDR3 consists of 14 residues. Germline V CDR1 and CDR2: SNHLY, FYNNEI. In DNA, the CDR3 is TGTGCCAGCAGCCCCGACAGGGCCCGGTCACCCCTCCACTTT. Amino acid sequence: CASSPDRARSPLHF.

The chain couples TRBV2 to TRBJ1-2; 7 bases are a match to TRBD1. Germline assignment: CDR1 SNHLY and CDR2 FYNNEI. With 2 bases clipped from V and 4 bases from J, the junction kept 1 base outside the gene matches. This CDR3 has 13 amino acids. The CDR3 region is CASSERQGYGYTF. The CDR3 nucleotides are TGTGCCAGCAGTGAACGACAGGGCTATGGCTACACCTTC. Filled out from reference TRBV2 and TRBJ1-2, the complete variable domain reads EPEVTQTPSHQVTQMGQEVILRCVPISNHLYFYWYRQILGQKVEFLVSFYNNEISEKSEIFDDQFSVERPDGSNFTLKIRSTKLEDSAMYFCASSERQGYGYTFGSGTRLTVV.

The chain uses TRBV2 and TRBJ1-1; a weak D match, TRBD1 (5 bases). V was shortened by 8 bases and J by 3 bases, with 16 bases between the two germline ends. Per germline, CDR1 SNHLY and CDR2 FYNNEI. The CDR3 sequence is 14 residues long. CDR3 in DNA: TGTGCCAGCCAGCCCAGGGAGGATGACACTGAAGCTTTCTTT. It encodes CASQPREDDTEAFF.

The V gene is TRBV9, the J gene TRBJ1-1; D is possibly TRBD1 (5 bases). CDR3 size: 15 residues. Trimming took 0 bases from V and 2 from J, leaving 11 bases between them. Germline V gene sequence: CDR1 SGDLS, CDR2 YYNGEE. As DNA, the CDR3 is TGTGCCAGCAGCGTAGCTCAGGGAGGTAACACTGAAGCTTTCTTT. This translates into CASSVAQGGNTEAFF.

The chain combines TRBV9 with TRBJ2-3; TRBD1 agrees at 7 bases. CDR1 SGDLS and CDR2 YYNGEE come from the germline V gene. V shed 4 bases, J shed 4 bases, and the junction held 12 bases outside the gene matches. CDR3 length equals 16 residues. CDR3 DNA sequence: TGTGCCAGCAGCTCAACCGGGACAGAGTACCCAGATACGCAGTATTTT. This gives the protein CASSSTGTEYPDTQYF.

This rearrangement joins TRBV28 to TRBJ2-4; TRBD1 matches 8 bases. The CDR3 length is 13 residues. The germline V gene encodes CDR1 MDHEN and CDR2 SYDVKM. V lost 2 bases, J lost 9 bases, and 3 bases stayed unmatched. For the CDR3, the DNA is TGTGCCAGCAGTTTAGGTCAGGGGGCCATTCAGTACTTC. Protein: CASSLGQGAIQYF.

This chain joins TRBV30 and TRBJ1-2; maybe TRBD1 (6 bases). V shed 4 bases and J shed 8 bases, with 23 bases lying between them. The length of the CDR3 is 15 residues. The germline V gene has CDR1 GTSNPN and CDR2 SVGIG (reference sequence). Here the CDR3 reads CAWTGQPQGIGGYTF. The CDR3, as DNA: TGTGCCTGGACCGGACAACCACAGGGAATCGGAGGCTACACCTTC. Drawing the rest from reference TRBV30 and TRBJ1-2, the complete variable domain is SQTIHQWPATLVQPVGSPLSLECTVEGTSNPNLYWYRQAAGRGLQLLFYSVGIGQISSEVPQNLSASRPQDRQFILSSKKLLLSDSGFYLCAWTGQPQGIGGYTFGSGTRLTVV.

V gene TRBV6-1 combines with J gene TRBJ1-4; TRBD1 matches at 9 bases. The V and J ends lost 3 bases and 5 bases, in that order; junction bases with no gene match: 7. The CDR3 covers 16 residues. Germline V gene sequence: CDR1 MNHNS, CDR2 SASEGT. DNA of the CDR3: TGTGCCAGCAGTGATACTGCCGGGACAGGGAATGAAAAACTGTTTTTT. It specifies CASSDTAGTGNEKLFF.

This clone was counted once. This chain connects TRBV9 to TRBJ2-6; 8 nucleotides line up with TRBD1. J lost 1 base, V lost 4 bases, and 7 bases had no gene match. CDR3 length: 17 residues. Germline V lookup: CDR1 SGDLS, CDR2 YYNGEE. This chain's CDR3 is CASSPRQGSSGANVLTF. Here the CDR3 DNA reads TGTGCCAGCAGCCCACGACAGGGGTCATCTGGGGCCAACGTCCTGACTTTC.

The chain employs TRBV27 and TRBJ2-1; 8 bases agree with TRBD2. The CDR3 loop spans 16 amino acids. V shed 3 bases and J 4 bases; nucleotides not matched to a gene: 8. Germline V CDR1 and CDR2: MNHEY, SMNVEV (reference sequence). The CDR3 DNA reads TGTGCCAGCAGTTTCGGCGTAGCGGGGAGATACAATGAGCAGTTCTTC. This translates into CASSFGVAGRYNEQFF.

The count of this clone is one. V is TRBV6-1 and J is TRBJ2-1; a weak D match, TRBD1 (6 bases). V shed 1 base and J shed 7 bases, with 8 bases lying between them. The CDR3 length is 13 residues. Germline assignment: CDR1 MNHNS and CDR2 SASEGT. Here the CDR3 DNA reads TGTGCCAGCAGTGAAGGCAGGGGTAATGAGCAGTTCTTC. Its protein is CASSEGRGNEQFF.

This chain links TRBV4-1 with TRBJ2-7; TRBD2 might be the D (6 bases). CDR1 and CDR2 from the germline V gene are MGHRA and YSYEKL. The CDR3 extends over 15 amino acids. Trimming took off 4 bases at V and 0 bases at J, with 13 bases between the two ends. The CDR3 DNA is TGCGCCAGCAGCCTTAGGGGACTTAACTCCTACGAGCAGTACTTC. Amino acids: CASSLRGLNSYEQYF.

This clone was detected a few times. V gene TRBV28 combines with J gene TRBJ1-2; 7 bases map to TRBD1. The CDR3 contains 14 residues. V lost 5 bases and J lost 6; bases outside the gene matches: 9. Germline V gives CDR1 MDHEN, CDR2 SYDVKM. The CDR3 bases are TGTGCCAGCAGTACGCAGGGGGGCTTTCATGGCTACACCTTC. It specifies CASSTQGGFHGYTF.

The rearrangement joins TRBV27 to TRBJ2-5; D is unclear. V was clipped by 6 bases and J by 1 base, with 9 bases between them. The CDR3 covers 13 residues. Looked up from germline, CDR1 is MNHEY and CDR2 is SMNVEV (reference sequence). The CDR3 is CASRHTFQETQYF. DNA for the CDR3: TGTGCCAGCAGACATACCTTCCAAGAGACCCAGTACTTC.

V usage is TRBV4-1 and J usage is TRBJ2-7; TRBD2 agrees at 11 bases. V lost 3 bases, J lost 2 bases, and 6 bases stayed unmatched. CDR3 size: 16 residues. Germline V gene data show CDR1 as MGHRA and CDR2 as YSYEKL. The CDR3 region is CASSQKTSGVAYEQYF. The CDR3 bases are TGCGCCAGCAGCCAGAAGACTAGCGGGGTAGCCTACGAGCAGTACTTC.